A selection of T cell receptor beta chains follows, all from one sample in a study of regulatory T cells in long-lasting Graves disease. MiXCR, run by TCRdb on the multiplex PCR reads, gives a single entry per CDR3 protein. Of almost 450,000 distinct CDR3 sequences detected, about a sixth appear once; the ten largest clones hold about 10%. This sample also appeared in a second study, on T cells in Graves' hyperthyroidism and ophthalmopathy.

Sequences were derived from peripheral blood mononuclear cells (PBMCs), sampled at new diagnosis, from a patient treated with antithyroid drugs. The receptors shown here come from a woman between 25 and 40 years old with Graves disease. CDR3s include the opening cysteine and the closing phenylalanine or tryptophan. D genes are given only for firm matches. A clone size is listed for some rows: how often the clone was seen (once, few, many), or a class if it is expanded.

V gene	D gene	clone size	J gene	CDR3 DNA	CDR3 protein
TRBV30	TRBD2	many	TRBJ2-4	TGTGCCTGTAACACGGGACTAGCGGGGAAAAACATTCAGTACTTC	CACNTGLAGKNIQYF
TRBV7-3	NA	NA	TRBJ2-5	TGTGCCAGCAGCTTAACAGGCACCCAGGCAGAGACCCAGTACTTC	CASSLTGTQAETQYF
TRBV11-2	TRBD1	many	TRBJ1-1	TGTGCCAGCAGCTCGCACCGGGACAGCACTGAAGCTTTCTTT	CASSSHRDSTEAFF
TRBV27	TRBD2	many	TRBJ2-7	TGTGCCAGCAGAAGGGGAATCTTAGCGGGAGCCGAGCAGTACTTC	CASRRGILAGAEQYF
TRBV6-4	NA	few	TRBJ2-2	TGTGCCAGCAGTGAAGAGGACGCGAACACCGGGGAGCTGTTTTTT	CASSEEDANTGELFF
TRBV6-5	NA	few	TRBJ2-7	TGTGCCAGCAGTTACAAAGGTAGACACTACGAGCAGTACTTC	CASSYKGRHYEQYF
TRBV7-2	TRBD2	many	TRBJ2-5	TGTGCCAGCAGCTTAGGAAACGGACTAGCGGGCCAAGAGACCCAGTACTTC	CASSLGNGLAGQETQYF
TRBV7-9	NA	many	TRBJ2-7	TGTGCCAGCAGCTTAGCGAATGGAGGTCCAGTCGAGCAGTACTTC	CASSLANGGPVEQYF
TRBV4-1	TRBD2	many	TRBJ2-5	TGCGCCAGCAGCCAAGATCCAACTATTAGCGGGAGGATCGTAAGGGAGACCCAGTACTTC	CASSQDPTISGRIVRETQYF
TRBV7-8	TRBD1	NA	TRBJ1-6	TGTGCCAGCAGCTTAGGGAGACAGGGGAGTTCACCCCTCCACTTT	CASSLGRQGSSPLHF
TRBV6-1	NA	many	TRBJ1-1	TGTGCCAGCAGGGATAACACTGAAGCTTTCTTT	CASRDNTEAFF
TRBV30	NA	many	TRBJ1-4	TGTGCCTGGAGTGAGGGAGACAGCTGGATTGAAAAACTGTTTTTT	CAWSEGDSWIEKLFF
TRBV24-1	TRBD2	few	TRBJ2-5	TGTGCCACCAGCCCAGGACTAGCGGGAGCTCACAGAGAGACCCAGTACTTC	CATSPGLAGAHRETQYF
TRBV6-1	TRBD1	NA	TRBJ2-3	TGTGCCAGCAGTCCGACCGGGACAGGCACAGATACGCAGTATTTT	CASSPTGTGTDTQYF
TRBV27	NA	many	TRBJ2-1	TGTGCCAGCAGTTTAACGTGGTTACGGGACAATGAGCAGTTCTTC	CASSLTWLRDNEQFF
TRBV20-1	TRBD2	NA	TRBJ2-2	TGCAGTGCCCCCTCTAGCGGGAGGGCTTACACCGGGGAGCTGTTTTTT	CSAPSSGRAYTGELFF
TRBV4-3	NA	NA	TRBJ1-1	TGCGCCAGCAGCCAAGCGGGTCAAGCTTTCTTT	CASSQAGQAFF
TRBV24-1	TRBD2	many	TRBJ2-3	TGTGCCACCAGTGACCCCCGGACTAGCGGGAGCCCTGAGCGGGAAGATACGCAGTATTTT	CATSDPRTSGSPEREDTQYF
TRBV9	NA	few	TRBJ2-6	TGTGCCAGCAGCTCGGTCGGTGAAGGCGTCCTGACTTTC	CASSSVGEGVLTF
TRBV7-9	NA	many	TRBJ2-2	TGTGCCAGCAGCCCGAAGGGGGGTAACACCGGGGAGCTGTTTTTT	CASSPKGGNTGELFF
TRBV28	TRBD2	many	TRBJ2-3	TGTGCCAGCAGTTCAGCCGGGACTAGCGGGAGCCCAATAGAGGCAGATACGCAGTATTTT	CASSSAGTSGSPIEADTQYF
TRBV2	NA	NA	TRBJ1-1	TGTGCCAGCTCACTACCCTCCGAGGGCTCTAACACTGAGGCTTTCTTT	CASSLPSEGSNTEAFF
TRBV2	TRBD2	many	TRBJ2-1	TGTGCCAGCAGTGAACGGCGGGAGGGCGTCGATGAGCAGTTCTTC	CASSERREGVDEQFF
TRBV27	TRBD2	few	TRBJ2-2	TGTGCCAGCAGTTTCGTGGCGGGAGTTGGCACCGGGGAGCTGTTTTTT	CASSFVAGVGTGELFF
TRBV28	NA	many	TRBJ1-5	TGTGCCAGCAGTTTCCTGGGAAGGGATGATCAGCCCCAGCATTTT	CASSFLGRDDQPQHF
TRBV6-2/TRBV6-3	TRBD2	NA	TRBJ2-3	TGTGCCAGCAGTTACATCGGCTCTAACCCCAGAGGGGCGGGAGAAGATACGCAGTATTTT	CASSYIGSNPRGAGEDTQYF
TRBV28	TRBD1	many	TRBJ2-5	TGTGCCAGCAGTGAAACAGGGGTCTGGGAGACCCAGTACTTC	CASSETGVWETQYF
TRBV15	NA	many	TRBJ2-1	TGTGCCACCAGCAGAGATCCGAGGGGCAGGGGCAATGAGCAGTTCTTC	CATSRDPRGRGNEQFF
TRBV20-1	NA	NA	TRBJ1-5	TGCAGTGCTAGAGAATACCAAGGGGCAGGGCAGCCCCAGCATTTT	CSAREYQGAGQPQHF
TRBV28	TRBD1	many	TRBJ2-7	TGTGCCAGCAGTTTAATAGGGACAGGGGGCCGCGAGCAGTACTTC	CASSLIGTGGREQYF
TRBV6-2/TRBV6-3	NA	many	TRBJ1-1	TGTGCCAGCAGTTACTCCCGAGACAAGAACACTGAAGCTTTCTTT	CASSYSRDKNTEAFF
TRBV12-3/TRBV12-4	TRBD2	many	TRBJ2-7	TGTGCCAGCAGCCCCGCGGGAGGGGGCTACGAGCAGTACTTC	CASSPAGGGYEQYF
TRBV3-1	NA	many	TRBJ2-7	TGTGCCAGCAGCCGTAATCAGGTCTACGAGCAGTACTTC	CASSRNQVYEQYF
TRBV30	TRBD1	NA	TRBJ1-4	TGTGCCTGGAGTGTGGGGGACAGAGAAAAACTGTTTTTT	CAWSVGDREKLFF
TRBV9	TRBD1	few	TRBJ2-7	TGTGCCAGCAGCGTAGAGGCAGGGGGCTACGAGCAGTACTTC	CASSVEAGGYEQYF
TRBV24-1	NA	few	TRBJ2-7	TGTGCCACCAGTGATTTAGGGGGGAACGAGCAGTACTTC	CATSDLGGNEQYF
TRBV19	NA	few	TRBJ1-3	TGTGCCAGTAGTATCGGGACAATCTCTGGAAACACCATATATTTT	CASSIGTISGNTIYF
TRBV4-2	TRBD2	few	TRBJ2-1	TGTGCCAGCACCACGGCGGGAGGCAATGAGCAGTTCTTC	CASTTAGGNEQFF
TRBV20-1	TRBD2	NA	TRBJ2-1	TGCAGTGCTAGAGATTGGTCACTAGCGGGAGTTAATGAGCAGTTCTTC	CSARDWSLAGVNEQFF
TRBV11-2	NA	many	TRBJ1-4	TGTGCCAGCAGCCGTGGGTGGTCGGTAAATGAAAAACTGTTTTTT	CASSRGWSVNEKLFF
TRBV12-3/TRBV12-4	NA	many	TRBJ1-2	TGTGCCAGCAGTTTCGAGGGCCTCTTTTATGGCTACACCTTC	CASSFEGLFYGYTF
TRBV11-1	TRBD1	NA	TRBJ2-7	TGTGCCAGCAGTTACTTGGGACAGGGGGCGTTCTACGAGCAGTACTTC	CASSYLGQGAFYEQYF
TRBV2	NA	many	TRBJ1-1	TGTGCCAAGGCCCGCGACAGGAACACTGAAGCTTTCTTT	CAKARDRNTEAFF
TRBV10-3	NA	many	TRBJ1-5	TGTGCCATCAGTGAAGGGGCCCGGCAGCCCCAGCATTTT	CAISEGARQPQHF
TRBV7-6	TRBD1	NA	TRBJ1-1	TGTGCCAGCAGCCCCGGGACAGGCACTATAGAAGCTTTCTTT	CASSPGTGTIEAFF
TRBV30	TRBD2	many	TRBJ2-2	TGTGCCTGGAGAAAGCGGGGGACCGGGGAGCTGTTTTTT	CAWRKRGTGELFF
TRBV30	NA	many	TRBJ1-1	TGTGCCTGGAGTGTACGCCGCTCGAACACTGAAGCTTTCTTT	CAWSVRRSNTEAFF
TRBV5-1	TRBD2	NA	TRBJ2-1	TGCGCCAGCCAGCGGGAGGCTCTCTACAATGAGCAGTTCTTC	CASQREALYNEQFF
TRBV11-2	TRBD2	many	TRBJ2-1	TGTGCCAGCAGCTTAGGGACTAGCGGGAGTTTAAGCTCCTACAATGAGCAGTTCTTC	CASSLGTSGSLSSYNEQFF
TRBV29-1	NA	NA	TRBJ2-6	TGCAGCGTTGAAGTAACAGGGCTTGGGGCCAACGTCCTGACTTTC	CSVEVTGLGANVLTF
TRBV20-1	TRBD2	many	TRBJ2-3	TGCAGTGCTAGAGCTTCTAGCGGGAGGGCCGGAACAGATACGCAGTATTTT	CSARASSGRAGTDTQYF
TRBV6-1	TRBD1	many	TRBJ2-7	TGTGCCAGCAGCTGGGACAGTACCTACGAGCAGTACTTC	CASSWDSTYEQYF
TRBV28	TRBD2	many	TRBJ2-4	TGTGCCAGCAGTCCCCAGAGCGGGAGGCGGAGAAACATTCAGTACTTC	CASSPQSGRRRNIQYF
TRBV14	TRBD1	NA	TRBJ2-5	TGTGCCAGCAGCCAAGGAGGGGGCGCGGAGGAGACCCAGTACTTC	CASSQGGGAEETQYF
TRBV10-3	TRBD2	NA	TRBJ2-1	TGTGCCACCAGGGTCCATCCATGGACTAGCGGGACCTACAATGAGCAGTTCTTC	CATRVHPWTSGTYNEQFF
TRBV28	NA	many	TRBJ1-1	TGTGCCAGCAGTTTGATGGTCACTGAAGCTTTCTTT	CASSLMVTEAFF
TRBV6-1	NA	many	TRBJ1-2	TGTGCCAGCAGTGCCCGACCGCTGATTAACTATGGCTACACCTTC	CASSARPLINYGYTF